The 11 T cell receptor beta chains given below trace back to one sample, sequenced in a study of cytomegalovirus exposure and HLA in healthy donors. Vbeta (60) and Jbeta (13) primers were used in the PCR. Sequencing used immunoSEQ multiplex PCR; TCRdb keeps in-frame clones, though not all of them. The sample has 130,000 or so clones; around 80% are singletons. Material for sequencing was PBMCs. Receptors originate from a man under 40 in good health and CMV-seronegative.

The chain joins TRBV2 to TRBJ1-2; D is possibly TRBD1 (5 bases). V was cut by 8 bases and J by 2 bases, with 9 bases left in between. Germline V gene data show CDR1 as SNHLY and CDR2 as FYNNEI. This CDR3 has 12 amino acids. DNA of the CDR3: TGTGCCAGCTTACGACAGAACTATGGCTACACCTTC. Translation gives CASLRQNYGYTF.

DNA of the CDR3: TGTGCCAGCAGCTTAAGGACAGGGGTTATCTACGAGCAGTACTTC. This translates into CASSLRTGVIYEQYF. V usage is TRBV9 and J usage is TRBJ2-7, with 9 bases fitting TRBD1. The V and J ends lost 4 bases and 3 bases, in that order; junction bases with no gene match: 8. The CDR3 totals 15 residues. Germline CDR1 reads SGDLS; CDR2 reads YYNGEE.

This chain links TRBV5-6 with TRBJ1-1, with D maybe TRBD1 (5 bases). CDR1 is SGHDT and CDR2 is YYEEEE in the germline V gene. V lost 0 bases, J lost 2 bases, and 20 bases lay in between. The CDR3 contains 18 residues. The CDR3 sequence is CASSLGRARGYFNTEAFF. The CDR3 DNA sequence: TGTGCCAGCAGCTTGGGACGGGCTAGGGGCTACTTCAACACTGAAGCTTTCTTT.

The V call is TRBV10-3, the J call TRBJ1-2, with D perhaps TRBD1 (6 bases). The V gene's germline CDR1 is ENHRY and CDR2 SYGVKD. Trimming pared 2 bases from V and 2 bases from J, leaving 6 bases between. The CDR3 is 13 residues long. DNA for the CDR3: TGTGCCATCAGTGAGGGACAGAACTATGGCTACACCTTC. Its translation: CAISEGQNYGYTF.

For the CDR3, the DNA is TGCGCCAGCAGCCGTGACCCTCAGGACAGCAATGAGCAGTTCTTC. Its translation: CASSRDPQDSNEQFF. This chain links TRBV5-1 with TRBJ2-1; possible D gene TRBD1, 6 bases. The CDR3 consists of 15 residues. Trimming stripped 4 bases from V and 6 bases from J, with 17 bases between. CDR1 SGHRS and CDR2 YFSETQ come from the germline V gene.

The chain links TRBV4-1 to TRBJ2-2, with D possibly matching TRBD2 (5 bases). Trimming cost V 2 bases and J 6 bases, with 7 bases left between them. There are 13 residues in the CDR3. Germline assignment: CDR1 MGHRA and CDR2 YSYEKL. The CDR3 DNA reads TGCGCCAGCAGCCAACCCGGGGCCGGGGAGCTGTTTTTT. Translated, it gives CASSQPGAGELFF.

The genes are TRBV2 and TRBJ1-2; TRBD1 matches at 10 bases. Per germline, CDR1 SNHLY and CDR2 FYNNEI. This CDR3 has 13 amino acids. The junction had 4 bases not matched to a gene; V was cut back by 4 bases and J by 8 bases. In nucleotides, the CDR3 is TGTGCCAGCAGTGGGACAGGGGGACTCGGCTACACCTTC. It translates to CASSGTGGLGYTF.

This chain uses TRBV6-5 with TRBJ1-1; TRBD1 might be the D (5 bases). There are 14 residues in the CDR3. The germline V gene has CDR1 MNHEY and CDR2 SVGAGI. V was cut by 6 bases and J by 3 bases, with 14 bases left in between. The CDR3 region is CASRLDSLYTEAFF. The CDR3 nucleotides are TGTGCCAGCAGACTCGACAGCCTATACACTGAAGCTTTCTTT.

The chain links TRBV9 to TRBJ2-7; 8 bases line up with TRBD1. CDR1 and CDR2 (germline): SGDLS, YYNGEE. Trimming took 4 bases from V and 0 from J; bases not matched to a gene: 6. The CDR3 is 15 amino acids. The CDR3 sequence: CASSSGQASSYEQYF. Here the CDR3 DNA reads TGTGCCAGCAGCTCGGGACAGGCGAGCTCCTACGAGCAGTACTTC.

V is TRBV6-5 and J is TRBJ1-2; weak D call: TRBD1 (5 bases). The germline V gene has CDR1 MNHEY and CDR2 SVGAGI. The length of the CDR3 is 12 residues. V dropped 6 bases and J dropped 8 bases, with 13 bases sitting between them. The CDR3 reads CASRRTLGGYTF. In nucleotides, the CDR3 is TGTGCCAGCAGGCGGACACTCGGGGGCTACACCTTC.

The chain recombines TRBV5-1 with TRBJ2-3; 7 bases are shared with TRBD1. The CDR3 covers 17 residues. Germline CDR1 is SGHRS and CDR2 is YFSETQ. Trimming took 4 bases from V and 0 from J; bases not matched to a gene: 11. CDR3 region: CASSERVDRLSTDTQYF. The CDR3 coding sequence is TGCGCCAGCAGCGAACGAGTGGACAGGCTAAGCACAGATACGCAGTATTTT.